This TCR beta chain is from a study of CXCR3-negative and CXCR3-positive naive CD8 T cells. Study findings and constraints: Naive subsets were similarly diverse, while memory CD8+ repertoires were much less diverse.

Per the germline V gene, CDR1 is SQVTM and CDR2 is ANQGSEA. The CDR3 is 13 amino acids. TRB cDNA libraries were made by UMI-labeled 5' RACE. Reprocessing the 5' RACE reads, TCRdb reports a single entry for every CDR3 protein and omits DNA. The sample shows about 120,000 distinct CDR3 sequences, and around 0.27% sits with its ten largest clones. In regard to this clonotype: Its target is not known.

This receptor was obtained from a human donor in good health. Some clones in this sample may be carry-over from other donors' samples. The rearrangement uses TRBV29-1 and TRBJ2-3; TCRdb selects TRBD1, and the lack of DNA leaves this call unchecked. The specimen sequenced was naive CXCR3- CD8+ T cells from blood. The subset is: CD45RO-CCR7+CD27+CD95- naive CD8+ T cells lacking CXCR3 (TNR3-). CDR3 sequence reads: CSVTGTGTDTQYF.